This T cell receptor (beta chain) was identified during a study of T cells in Graves' hyperthyroidism and ophthalmopathy. Study conclusions and caveats: Ophthalmopathy could be told apart from stable hyperthyroidism with a 13 V-J model.

This clonotype was observed a handful of times. Its specificity is unknown. RNA transcripts provided the source from which TCR beta CDR3 regions were amplified. TCR CDR3 underwent first-round RT-PCR with the HTBI primer set. TCRdb processed the multiplex PCR reads anew with MiXCR; each CDR3 protein has one entry. The data contain about 570,000 distinct CDR3 sequences, around 46% of them singletons. The CDR3 totals 14 residues. The germline V gene has CDR1 SGHAT and CDR2 FQNNGV. V was cut by 2 bases and J by 4 bases, with 11 bases left in between. The V gene is TRBV11-2, the J gene TRBJ1-1; D is unresolved. Sequencing used peripheral blood or thyroid tissue (not recorded which). This TCR came from an adult woman with Graves' disease, either hyperthyroidism or ophthalmopathy (not recorded which). This chain's CDR3 is CASSLRFGPTEAFF. Written as DNA, the CDR3 is TGTGCCAGCAGCTTAAGGTTCGGTCCCACTGAAGCTTTCTTT.